Below, 12 T cell receptor beta chains from the same sample are listed, as sequenced in a study of tissue T cells after allogeneic stem cell transplantation. Libraries were prepared by immunoSEQ multiplex PCR; TCRdb keeps only in-frame clonotypes and omits some of them. Of around 50,000 clones in the sample, about 73% were seen once. The specimen sequenced was sorted cells pooled from one or two spleens. The receptors originated from a pool of C57BL/6 mice in good health.

In regard to this clone: The genes are named according to mouse. The read ends 1 residue shy of where the CDR3 ends; the end is completed using the germline J gene. The rearrangement uses TRBV13-2 and TRBJ2-7, with 9 nucleotides matching TRBD2. With 2 bases clipped from V and 7 bases from J, the junction kept 4 bases outside the gene matches. CDR3 length equals 13 residues. Germline V gives CDR1 NNHNN, CDR2 SYGAGS (reference sequence). CDR3: CASGDWGGREQYF. The DNA read from the CDR3 is TGTGCCAGCGGTGACTGGGGGGGGAGAGAACAGTAC.

Remarks on this clone: All gene names here are mouse names. The CDR3 is cut off 1 residue early in the read; its end comes from the germline J gene. The chain employs TRBV3 and TRBJ2-4, with no clear D. Germline lookup yields CDR1 SNHLY and CDR2 FYNGKV (reference sequence). Between the trimmed V and J ends, which lost 3 bases and 0 bases, there was a span of 4 bases. CDR3 length: 13 amino acids. CDR3 DNA, as far as it was read: TGTGCCAGCAGCTTCAAAAGTCAAAACACCTTGTAC. Amino acid sequence: CASSFKSQNTLY. The entire CDR3 is CASSFKSQNTLYF.

About this clone itself: Mouse germline and gene names are used. Read sequence stops 1 residue before the CDR3 end, and the germline J gene provides the missing end. The chain recombines TRBV3 with TRBJ1-5; D remains unclear. CDR1 is SNHLY, CDR2 FYNGKV, per germline (reference sequence). The CDR3 consists of 13 residues. Trimming removed 1 base at V and 4 bases at J, with 5 bases between. CDR3 bases read: TGTGCCAGCAGCTTAGAACAGAACCAGGCTCCGCTT. This encodes CASSLEQNQAPL. The entire CDR3 reads CASSLEQNQAPLF.

Comments on this clone: Gene names are mouse gene names. The read stops 1 residue short of the end of the CDR3; the missing end is completed from the germline J gene. The rearrangement uses TRBV16 and TRBJ2-3; D is undetermined. Germline CDR1 and CDR2: SGHSA and FRNQAP. V lost 0 bases and J lost 4, with 5 bases in between. This CDR3 spans 13 amino acids. The DNA read from the CDR3 is TGTGCAAGCAGCTTAGAAGGGTCAGAAACGCTGTAT. Protein product: CASSLEGSETLY. The CDR3 as a whole reads CASSLEGSETLYF.

As to this clone: These gene names are mouse names. The DNA ends 1 residue before the CDR3 does, and the rest of the CDR3 is filled in from the germline J gene. Distinct nucleotide sequences in the sample also encode this CDR3. The gene calls are TRBV15 and TRBJ1-1; D remains unclear. The CDR3 covers 13 residues. Trimming stripped 1 base from V and 1 base from J, with 4 bases between. Germline V gene sequence: CDR1 SGHND, CDR2 FRSKSL. The DNA read from the CDR3 is TGTGCCAGCAGTTTAGGACAAAACACAGAAGTCTTC. This encodes CASSLGQNTEVF. The complete CDR3 protein is CASSLGQNTEVFF. The variable domain in full, completed from reference TRBV15 and TRBJ1-1, reads DAGVTQTPRHEVAEKGQTIILKCEPVSGHNDLFWYRQTKIQGLELLSYFRSKSLMEDGGAFKDRFKAEMLNSSFSTLKIQPTEPKDSAVYLCASSLGQNTEVFFGKGTRLTVV.

About this clone: Gene and germline names: mouse. Coverage ceases 1 residue before the CDR3 finishes, and the germline J gene fills in the end. In the same sample, other DNA sequences code for this CDR3. J is TRBJ2-7 and V is TRBV1; unclear D gene. This CDR3 has 11 residues. Germline assignment: CDR1 NSQYPW and CDR2 LRSPGD (reference sequence). V was trimmed by 1 base and J by 3 bases, leaving 1 base between them. CDR3 region: CTCSAVYEQYF. The sequenced CDR3 bases are TGCACCTGCAGTGCAGTCTATGAACAGTAC.

This clone was detected only a few times. Mouse germline and gene names are used. The CDR3 extends 1 residue past the end of the read, so its final part is completed from the germline J gene. The rearrangement links TRBV4 to TRBJ2-7, with 11 bases identical to TRBD2. The ends lost 4 bases at V and 5 bases at J; junction bases unmatched: 1. The germline CDR1 and CDR2 sequences are LGHDT and YNNKQL (reference sequence). CDR3 length equals 13 residues. The covered CDR3 bases are TGTGCCAGCAGCTCGACTGGGGGGGATGAACAGTAC. Its translation: CASSSTGGDEQY. The CDR3 reads in full as CASSSTGGDEQYF.

The table lists this clone with a count of one. The gene symbols are mouse symbols. The CDR3 end falls 1 residue outside the read, so it is completed with the germline J gene. The J gene is TRBJ2-4, the V gene TRBV16; D unresolved. The CDR3 runs 12 residues. Germline V gene data show CDR1 as SGHSA and CDR2 as FRNQAP. V lost 0 bases and J 4 bases, leaving 2 bases between the germline ends. The DNA read from the CDR3 is TGTGCAAGCAGCTTAGAAAAAAACACCTTGTAC. This encodes CASSLEKNTLY. Given in full, the CDR3 is CASSLEKNTLYF. Variable domain in full (rest from reference TRBV16 and TRBJ2-4): NAGVIQTPRHKVTGKGQEATLWCEPISGHSAVFWYRQTIVQGLEFLTYFRNQAPIDDSGMPKERFSAQMPNQSHSTLKIQSTQPQDSAVYLCASSLEKNTLYFGAGTRLSVL.

This clone was seen more than once but under ten times. Gene names and germline match the mouse. The read gets to within 1 residue of the CDR3 end, and the germline J gene fills in the rest. The rearrangement uses TRBV13-2 and TRBJ2-7, with 12 bases that match TRBD2. The CDR3 totals 14 residues. In germline, CDR1 is NNHNN, CDR2 SYGAGS (reference sequence). The junction had 1 base not matched to a gene; V was cut back by 2 bases and J by 4 bases. The CDR3 spells CASGDGLGGYEQYF. CDR3 DNA, as far as it was read: TGTGCCAGCGGTGACGGACTGGGGGGGTATGAACAGTAC.

Note on this clone: These gene names are mouse names. The sequenced part of the CDR3 DNA is TGTGCCAGGGACATTTCCAACGAAAGATTATTT. Encoded protein: CARDISNERLF. The entire CDR3 protein is CARDISNERLFF. The chain combines TRBV19 with TRBJ1-4, with D perhaps TRBD1 (5 bases). The read ends 1 residue shy of where the CDR3 ends; the end is completed using the germline J gene. Per the germline V gene, CDR1 is FNHDT and CDR2 is SITEND (reference sequence). Deletions cut 8 bases from V and 0 bases from J, with 5 bases between. CDR3 size: 12 residues.

Note on this clone: The junction does not match germline at one end; this may be a read error. Gene names are mouse gene names. This CDR3 is also generated by other DNA sequences in the sample. The CDR3 loop is CASSLALEQYF. Incomplete CDR3 DNA: TGTGCCAGCAGTCTAGCGCTTGAACAGTAC. The J gene is TRBJ2-7, the V gene TRBV15; D is undetermined. Read coverage stops 1 residue before the CDR3 terminus; the germline J gene supplies the remainder. The CDR3 length is 11 residues. Germline V gene sequence: CDR1 SGHND, CDR2 FRSKSL.

A few counts support this clone. Genes and germline are mouse. The CDR3 loop is CASSLGGTWAEQFF. CDR3 DNA (partial): TGTGCCAGCTCTCTCGGGGGGACTTGGGCTGAGCAGTTC. V usage is TRBV12-1 and J usage is TRBJ2-1; D possibly corresponds to TRBD2 (6 bases). The sequence runs out 1 residue before the end of the CDR3; the remainder is reconstructed from the germline J gene. CDR1 and CDR2 from the germline V gene are SGHSN and HYEKVE. Trimming removed 0 bases from V and 7 bases from J, with 12 bases in between. The CDR3 loop spans 14 amino acids. Looking up the rest from reference TRBV12-1 and TRBJ2-1 gives the full variable domain: DSGVVQSPRHIIKEKGGRSVLTCIPISGHSNVVWYQQTLGKELKFLIQHYEKVERDKGFLPSRFSVQQFDDYHSEMNMSALELEDSAMYFCASSLGGTWAEQFFGPGTRLTVL.